The clone carrying this T cell receptor beta chain was counted a few times. The source of the sample is a study of T-cell memory formation after mild COVID-19. TCRdb ran MiXCR on the 5' RACE reads and lists one entry per CDR3 protein. The data show 390,000 or so distinct CDR3 sequences, more than 15% seen once. The germline V gene has CDR1 DFQATT and CDR2 SNEGSKA (reference sequence). V was clipped by 5 bases and J by 3 bases; unmatched bases: 8. The CDR3 totals 14 residues. The sequenced sample consisted of PBMCs or a T cell subset sorted from them (not recorded which). The sequence derives from a man between 18 and 29 years old who had mild COVID-19 (a few samples of this study predate the infection). Cell type and time point are not known. This sequence joins TRBV20-1 and TRBJ2-3, with 7 nucleotides matching TRBD2. The CDR3: CSASVSGRTDTQYF. In DNA form, the CDR3 reads TGCAGTGCTTCAGTATCCGGGAGGACAGATACGCAGTATTTT.